The 28 T cell receptor beta chains presented below share a single source sample, sequenced in a study of T-cell reconstitution after alpha-beta-depleted transplantation in children. A TCRbeta library incorporating unique molecular identifiers was prepared. Each CDR3 protein is one row after TCRdb ran MiXCR on the PCR reads. The data contain around 72,000 distinct CDR3 sequences, approximately 4.4% of them seen just once; the ten biggest clones take up under 20%. The sample consisted of PBMCs, mostly from graft donor cells, taken 180 days after TCRalphabeta/CD19-depleted stem cell transplant. The receptors derive from a boy in the first two years of life who had a stem cell transplant for acute myeloid leukemia, so the T cells may come from the graft donor.

The sample holds many counts of this clonotype. The rearrangement joins TRBV4-2 to TRBJ2-7; 8 bases map to TRBD1. This CDR3 is built from 17 residues. Germline V CDR1 and CDR2: LGHNA, YNFKEQ. V was pared by 0 bases and J by 0 bases, with 7 bases of the junction left unmatched. The CDR3 here is CASSQEAGQASSYEQYF. The CDR3 DNA sequence: TGTGCCAGCAGCCAAGAGGCGGGACAGGCGAGCTCCTACGAGCAGTACTTC.

This clonotype appeared a few times. The chain joins TRBV20-1 to TRBJ2-2; TRBD1 is a possible D gene (6 bases). Germline V CDR1 and CDR2: DFQATT, SNEGSKA (reference sequence). V lost 5 bases and J lost 0, with 10 bases in between. The CDR3 spans 14 residues. The CDR3 here is CSARQDANTGELFF. The CDR3 DNA reads TGCAGTGCTCGACAGGACGCGAACACCGGGGAGCTGTTTTTT.

This clonotype was detected ten times or more. This sequence joins TRBV10-3 and TRBJ1-1; 8 bases map to TRBD1. This CDR3 contains 14 residues. Per the germline V gene, CDR1 is ENHRY and CDR2 is SYGVKD. V shed 6 bases, J shed 1 base, and the junction held 4 bases outside the gene matches. CDR3 DNA: TGTGCCATCAGGGCAGGGGGCGAGAACACTGAAGCTTTCTTT. It codes for CAIRAGGENTEAFF.

This clonotype was counted ten times or more. The chain carries TRBV4-2 and TRBJ2-7; D gene uncertain. There are 14 residues in the CDR3. The germline V and J ends were trimmed by 0 bases and 0 bases, with 6 bases remaining between them. CDR1 is LGHNA and CDR2 is YNFKEQ in the germline V gene. CDR3: CASSQDLSSYEQYV. DNA of the CDR3: TGTGCCAGCAGCCAAGACCTGAGCTCCTACGAGCAGTACGTC.

The rearrangement uses TRBV7-8 and TRBJ2-7; D is perhaps TRBD1 or TRBD2 (6 bases each). The CDR3 has 15 amino acids. V was trimmed by 4 bases and J by 7 bases, leaving 20 bases between them. From germline, CDR1 is SGHVS and CDR2 FQNEAQ. The CDR3 protein is CASSSWGASPREQYF. CDR3 nucleotide sequence: TGTGCCAGCAGCTCTTGGGGGGCGTCCCCTCGGGAGCAGTACTTC.

This clonotype appeared many times. The chain combines TRBV29-1 with TRBJ2-7, with D hard to call. This CDR3 has 13 amino acids. Germline V gene data show CDR1 as SQVTM and CDR2 as ANQGSEA. Trimming cost V 6 bases and J 0 bases, with 12 bases left between them. The CDR3 bases are TGCAGCGTAATAGACGGCCACTCCTACGAGCAGTACGTC. This translates into CSVIDGHSYEQYV.

This clonotype was recorded many times. V and J are TRBV18 and TRBJ2-1; no reliable D call. The germline CDR1 and CDR2 sequences are KGHSH and LQKENI. Trimming stripped 0 bases from V and 4 bases from J, with 7 bases between. CDR3 size: 14 residues. The CDR3 is CASSPPDAYNEQFF. CDR3 in DNA: TGTGCCAGCTCACCACCGGACGCTTACAATGAGCAGTTCTTC. Filled out from reference TRBV18 and TRBJ2-1, the complete variable domain reads NAGVMQNPRHLVRRRGQEARLRCSPMKGHSHVYWYRQLPEEGLKFMVYLQKENIIDESGMPKERFSAEFPKEGPSILRIQQVVRGDSAAYFCASSPPDAYNEQFFGPGTRLTVL.

There are many counts of this clonotype. V and J are TRBV7-8 and TRBJ1-1, with 9 bases lining up with TRBD1. Germline V gene data show CDR1 as SGHVS and CDR2 as FQNEAQ. The V and J ends lost 3 bases and 5 bases, in that order; junction bases with no gene match: 7. The CDR3 is 15 residues long. The CDR3 spells CASSFWYRGQTEAFF. In DNA, the CDR3 is TGTGCCAGCAGCTTTTGGTACAGGGGGCAAACTGAAGCTTTCTTT.

At least ten counts were recorded for this clonotype. This chain uses TRBV7-9 with TRBJ2-7; 7 positions match TRBD1. V was pared by 6 bases and J by 7 bases, with 21 bases of the junction left unmatched. This CDR3 region has 17 residues. From germline, CDR1 is SEHNR and CDR2 FQNEAQ (reference sequence). Here the CDR3 DNA reads TGTGCCAGCAGTCAAACACCCACCCGGGACAGCTTTAGGGAGCAGTACGTC. Translation gives CASSQTPTRDSFREQYV.

This clonotype was found many times. The chain has TRBV18 and TRBJ2-1; 9 nucleotides match TRBD1. V was pared by 3 bases and J by 6 bases, with 3 bases of the junction left unmatched. Germline V CDR1 and CDR2: KGHSH, LQKENI. The CDR3 has 14 residues. The chain's CDR3 is CASSPGTGSNEQFF. DNA of the CDR3: TGTGCCAGCTCACCGGGGACAGGGAGCAATGAGCAGTTCTTC.

The sample holds many counts of this clonotype. This sequence joins TRBV4-2 and TRBJ2-7; 14 bases map to TRBD2. The CDR3 contains 19 residues. Germline V gene lookup returns CDR1 LGHNA and CDR2 YNFKEQ. With 4 bases clipped from V and 3 bases from J, the junction kept 14 bases outside the gene matches. The CDR3 reads CASSPGLAGAHPPLYEQYV. CDR3 DNA: TGTGCCAGCAGCCCGGGACTAGCGGGGGCCCACCCCCCGCTCTACGAGCAGTACGTC.

This clonotype was seen at least ten times. The chain combines TRBV28 with TRBJ2-1; 9 positions match TRBD2. The CDR3 extends over 15 amino acids. Germline lookup yields CDR1 MDHEN and CDR2 SYDVKM. V lost 5 bases, J lost 0 bases, and 2 bases stayed unmatched. CDR3 protein: CASSKLAGSYNEQFF. CDR3 in DNA: TGTGCCAGCAGTAAACTAGCGGGCTCCTACAATGAGCAGTTCTTC.

This clonotype occurred many times. V and J are TRBV6-5 and TRBJ1-1; D unclear. CDR3 length: 15 residues. The V gene lost 2 bases and the J gene lost 4 bases, with 14 bases spanning the gap. The germline gives CDR1 MNHEY, CDR2 SVGAGI. CDR3 residues: CASSYTGPLSTEAFF. CDR3 nucleotide sequence: TGTGCCAGCAGTTACACCGGGCCCCTGAGCACTGAAGCTTTCTTT.

This clonotype appeared many times. Here the CDR3 DNA reads TGCAGTGCTAGAGATAAGGGGCGAAACACCGGGGAGCTGTTTTTT. Its protein product is CSARDKGRNTGELFF. This chain connects TRBV20-1 to TRBJ2-2; possibly TRBD1 for D (5 bases). CDR1 is DFQATT, CDR2 SNEGSKA, per germline (reference sequence). The germline V and J ends were trimmed by 0 bases and 2 bases, with 10 bases remaining between them. The CDR3 contains 15 residues.

There are many counts of this clonotype. The V gene is TRBV7-6, the J gene TRBJ2-2; possibly TRBD2 for D (6 bases). The germline V and J ends were trimmed by 1 base and 4 bases, with 16 bases remaining between them. The CDR3 extends over 17 amino acids. The germline V gene encodes CDR1 SGHVS and CDR2 FNYEAQ. This chain's CDR3 is CASSLDSGVDGTGELFF. DNA of the CDR3: TGTGCCAGCAGCTTAGATTCGGGGGTCGACGGCACCGGGGAGCTGTTTTTT. Full variable domain (outside the CDR3, taken from reference TRBV7-6 and TRBJ2-2): GAGVSQSPRYKVTKRGQDVALRCDPISGHVSLYWYRQALGQGPEFLTYFNYEAQQDKSGLPNDRFSAERPEGSISTLTIQRTEQRDSAMYRCASSLDSGVDGTGELFFGEGSRLTVL.

This clonotype showed up many times. The CDR3 DNA reads as TGCAGTGCTAGGAGACAGGGCTGGGGATATGGCTACACCTTC. Its protein product is CSARRQGWGYGYTF. The chain uses TRBV20-1 and TRBJ1-2, with 7 bases fitting TRBD1. There are 14 residues in the CDR3. Germline lookup yields CDR1 DFQATT and CDR2 SNEGSKA (reference sequence). Unmatched junction bases numbered 9, after V lost 3 bases and J lost 5 bases.

This clonotype came up many times. The V call is TRBV12-3 or TRBV12-4, the J call TRBJ2-2; 7 bases align to TRBD1. The CDR3 has 15 amino acids. V shed 3 bases and J 2 bases; nucleotides not matched to a gene: 3. This CDR3 reads CASSFRGGNTGELFF. The DNA of the CDR3 is TGTGCCAGCAGTTTCCGAGGGGGCAACACCGGGGAGCTGTTTTTT.

For this clonotype: This may arise from a read error, as a much more abundant clone is one base away. The chain recombines TRBV12-3 or TRBV12-4 with TRBJ2-3, with a possible D match to TRBD1 (5 bases). CDR3 size: 13 residues. CDR3 sequence (DNA): TGTGCCAGCAGCCCAGGGCCTCCAGATATGCAGTATTTT. Its protein product is CASSPGPPDMQYF.

The chain couples TRBV11-2 to TRBJ1-5, with D possibly matching TRBD1 (5 bases). Trimming shortened V by 2 bases and J by 5 bases, and 13 bases separated the two germline ends. Germline V CDR1 and CDR2: SGHAT, FQNNGV. The CDR3 is made up of 15 amino acids. As DNA, the CDR3 is TGTGCCAGCAGCTTATGGGGCCAGCCGGATCAGCCCCAGCATTTT. It is translated as CASSLWGQPDQPQHF.

This clonotype occurred many times. The junction departs from the called germline gene at one end, perhaps through a read error. The chain links TRBV20-1 to TRBJ2-1; 12 nucleotides match TRBD2. The CDR3 extends over 13 amino acids. Germline CDR1 reads DFQATT; CDR2 reads SNEGSKA (reference sequence). The CDR3, as DNA: TGCAGTGCTAGTACCCTAGCGGGGGGGACTCAGATCTTC. This translates into CSASTLAGGTQIF.

At least ten counts were recorded for this clonotype. V gene TRBV12-3 or TRBV12-4 combines with J gene TRBJ1-4; D unresolved. Trimming took 6 bases from V and 7 from J, leaving 15 bases between them. The CDR3 runs to 14 residues. The CDR3 nucleotides read TGTGCCAGCAGACAGCAGGTGACGGGTGAAAAACTGTTTTTT. Translating gives CASRQQVTGEKLFF.

This clonotype was seen ten or more times. This rearrangement joins TRBV5-6 to TRBJ1-1; TRBD1 matches 7 bases. The CDR3 consists of 13 residues. The V gene's germline CDR1 is SGHDT and CDR2 YYEEEE. Trimming removed 3 bases from V and 6 bases from J; junction bases left unmatched: 5. The CDR3 coding sequence is TGTGCCAGCAGCTCCGGACAGGTAGCTGAAGCTTTCTTT. Its protein is CASSSGQVAEAFF.

This clonotype was seen ten or more times. This sequence joins TRBV29-1 and TRBJ2-5; D might be TRBD2 (6 bases). From germline, CDR1 is SQVTM and CDR2 ANQGSEA. The V end lost 3 bases, the J end lost 5 bases, and 10 bases lay between the germline ends. This CDR3 region has 12 residues. DNA for the CDR3: TGCAGCGTTGATCCCGGGGGTGAGACCCAGTACTTC. Protein: CSVDPGGETQYF.

In its sample, this clonotype was seen many times. In DNA, the CDR3 is TGTGCCAGTGCCCTAGCGGGGGTTATAAATGAGCAGTTCTTC. It yields the protein CASALAGVINEQFF. The chain couples TRBV6-2 or TRBV6-3 to TRBJ2-1; TRBD2 matches 10 bases. The J segment lost 7 bases and the V segment lost 9 bases, leaving 9 bases of the junction unmatched. The germline V gene encodes CDR1 MNHEY and CDR2 SVGEGT. CDR3 length: 14 residues.

There are a few counts of this clonotype. A read error may explain this, as a much larger clone is one base away. The rearrangement uses TRBV3-1 and TRBJ1-1, with 7 bases matching TRBD1. There are 17 residues in the CDR3. The germline V gene has CDR1 LGHDT and CDR2 YNNKEL (reference sequence). The chain's CDR3 is CASCQTDRPRQNTEAFF. In DNA form, the CDR3 reads TGTGCCAGCTGCCAGACGGACAGGCCAAGACAAAACACTGAAGCTTTCTTT.

This clonotype was observed many times. The chain is built from TRBV12-3 or TRBV12-4 and TRBJ2-1, with D possibly matching TRBD1 (6 bases). The CDR3 length is 11 residues. The V and J ends lost 6 bases and 13 bases respectively, with 13 bases between them. CDR3: CASSPGQLQFF. CDR3 coding DNA: TGTGCCAGCAGCCCCGGACAGCTCCAGTTCTTC.

This clonotype was detected many times. The rearrangement joins TRBV2 to TRBJ1-1; TRBD1 matches at 8 bases. The germline V gene has CDR1 SNHLY and CDR2 FYNNEI. This CDR3 contains 13 residues. V shed 11 bases, J shed 4 bases, and the junction held 9 bases outside the gene matches. The DNA for the CDR3 is TGTGCCTGGCCACAGGGGGAGTTCACTGAAGCTTTCTTT. Its translation: CAWPQGEFTEAFF.

This clonotype was picked up many times. Here the CDR3 reads CSARTSHLGTSGLNEQFF. The CDR3 region has the DNA TGCAGTGCTAGGACGTCCCATTTAGGGACTAGCGGCCTCAATGAGCAGTTCTTC. The genes are TRBV20-1 and TRBJ2-1, with 11 bases identical to TRBD2. J gave up 6 bases and V 3 bases, and 16 bases lay outside the gene matches. CDR3 length equals 18 residues. CDR1 is DFQATT and CDR2 is SNEGSKA in the germline V gene (reference sequence).